The 14 T cell receptor beta chains below all came from one sample that was sequenced in a study of blood T cell repertoires in COVID-19. Repertoires were generated with immunoSEQ multiplex PCR, while TCRdb's copy carries only in-frame clones and drops some. This table has over 120,000 clones, 75% to 90% appearing once. The sequenced sample consisted of peripheral blood. These receptors originate from a woman between 50 and 59 years old with acute or convalescent COVID-19.

V gene TRBV5-1 combines with J gene TRBJ1-6; TRBD1 agrees at 7 bases. CDR3 length equals 15 residues. The V segment lost 4 bases and the J segment 4 bases; nucleotides outside the gene matches: 5. Germline assignment: CDR1 SGHRS and CDR2 YFSETQ. This chain's CDR3 is CASSAPGQYNSPLHF. DNA for the CDR3: TGCGCCAGCAGCGCCCCGGGACAGTATAATTCACCCCTCCACTTT.

The chain is built from TRBV9 and TRBJ1-2, with 9 bases identical to TRBD1. J lost 0 bases, V lost 4 bases, and 4 bases had no gene match. The V gene's germline CDR1 is SGDLS and CDR2 YYNGEE. The CDR3 consists of 15 residues. The CDR3 region has the DNA TGTGCCAGCAGCCCACGGGACAGGGCTAACTATGGCTACACCTTC. Protein product: CASSPRDRANYGYTF.

V gene TRBV6-5 combines with J gene TRBJ1-4; D not certain. The CDR3 covers 16 residues. Trimming cost V 0 bases and J 0 bases, with 8 bases left between them. The germline CDR1 and CDR2 sequences are MNHEY and SVGAGI. CDR3 DNA: TGTGCCAGCAGTTACTCGGTGGAGGCAACTAATGAAAAACTGTTTTTT. As protein: CASSYSVEATNEKLFF.

The genes are TRBV9 and TRBJ1-5; the D is unclear. The CDR3 sequence is 13 residues long. The ends were cut back, 3 bases at V and 4 bases at J, with 8 bases in the middle. Germline assignment: CDR1 SGDLS and CDR2 YYNGEE. The CDR3: CASSESQNQPQHF. CDR3 coding DNA: TGTGCCAGCAGCGAGTCACAAAATCAGCCCCAGCATTTT.

The gene calls are TRBV7-9 and TRBJ1-2, with D unclear. The CDR3 covers 17 residues. Germline CDR1 is SEHNR and CDR2 is FQNEAQ (reference sequence). V lost 3 bases and J lost 4, with 21 bases in between. The CDR3 DNA reads as TGTGCCAGCAGCTTGTCTAGCTATTCAGGAGGATTCTATGGCTACACCTTC. It encodes CASSLSSYSGGFYGYTF.

The rearrangement links TRBV27 to TRBJ1-2; D perhaps matches TRBD1 (6 bases). Per the germline V gene, CDR1 is MNHEY and CDR2 is SMNVEV (reference sequence). This CDR3 has 15 amino acids. V was trimmed by 2 bases and J by 8 bases, leaving 18 bases between them. CDR3 residues: CASSLRHPGEWGYTF. In DNA, the CDR3 is TGTGCCAGCAGTTTAAGGCACCCAGGGGAATGGGGCTACACCTTC.

This clone was counted once. This chain connects TRBV28 to TRBJ1-5; D remains unclear. The CDR3 is 13 residues long. The V end lost 6 bases, the J end lost 7 bases, and 13 bases lay between the germline ends. Germline V CDR1 and CDR2: MDHEN, SYDVKM. In nucleotides, the CDR3 is TGTGCCAGCAGATACGAAGCAAAACAGCCCCAGCATTTT. Translated: CASRYEAKQPQHF.

The chain couples TRBV4-1 to TRBJ2-5; 12 bases line up with TRBD1. Per the germline V gene, CDR1 is MGHRA and CDR2 is YSYEKL. V gave up 0 bases and J gave up 5 bases; unmatched junction bases: 7. CDR3 size: 17 residues. The CDR3 reads CASSQDMGQGARETQYF. In DNA form, the CDR3 reads TGCGCCAGCAGCCAAGATATGGGACAGGGGGCGAGGGAGACCCAGTACTTC.

The chain combines TRBV2 with TRBJ1-2; 8 nucleotides line up with TRBD1. CDR1 SNHLY and CDR2 FYNNEI come from the germline V gene. V trimming: 4 bases; J trimming: 6 bases; junction bases outside the gene matches: 4. The CDR3 contains 13 residues. CDR3 in DNA: TGTGCCAGCAGTGCTACAGGGGGTGATGGCTACACCTTC. Protein: CASSATGGDGYTF.

The CDR3 DNA is TGTGCCAGTCACTTTTCCAACTATGGCTACACCTTC. It yields the protein CASHFSNYGYTF. This chain connects TRBV2 to TRBJ1-2; D remains ambiguous. Deletions cut 9 bases from V and 2 bases from J, with 10 bases between. The CDR3 length is 12 residues. Germline CDR1 SNHLY, CDR2 FYNNEI.

This chain links TRBV5-1 with TRBJ2-3; 7 bases align to TRBD2. The CDR3 length is 16 residues. Germline CDR1 reads SGHRS; CDR2 reads YFSETQ. V lost 4 bases to trimming and J lost 4 bases; unmatched junction nucleotides: 12. Here the CDR3 DNA reads TGCGCCAGCAGCCCATTGCTCGGCGGGAGCGCAGATACGCAGTATTTT. Translation gives CASSPLLGGSADTQYF.

The chain employs TRBV25-1 and TRBJ2-5, with 10 bases aligning to TRBD2. The DNA matches TRBJ2-7 better at its end, which makes the J call doubtful. The CDR3 length is 17 residues. CDR1 is MGHDK and CDR2 is SYGVNS in the germline V gene. CDR3 sequence: CASSEYKMLAGVYEQYF. In DNA form, the CDR3 reads TGTGCCAGCAGTGAATATAAGATGCTAGCGGGGGTCTACGAGCAGTACTTC.

The chain uses TRBV28 and TRBJ2-1, with 7 bases fitting TRBD2. In germline, CDR1 is MDHEN, CDR2 SYDVKM. The CDR3 spans 15 residues. V shed 3 bases, J shed 0 bases, and the junction held 2 bases outside the gene matches. The CDR3 reads CASSFRGDSYNEQFF. CDR3 DNA: TGTGCCAGCAGTTTCCGGGGGGACTCCTACAATGAGCAGTTCTTC.

V is TRBV18 and J is TRBJ1-1, with a weak D call TRBD1 (6 bases). Deletions cut 3 bases from V and 1 base from J, with 15 bases between. The CDR3 has 16 residues. Germline assignment: CDR1 KGHSH and CDR2 LQKENI. CDR3 sequence reads: CASSPPTTGPNTEAFF. For the CDR3, the DNA is TGTGCCAGCTCACCCCCCACCACAGGGCCGAACACTGAAGCTTTCTTT.